These 20 T cell receptor beta chains share one sample of origin, sequenced in a study of T cells in tuberculosis. Cells were sorted from thawed PBMC rested overnight and stained with GMM-loaded CD1B tetramer, viability dye and anti-CD3. CD1B tetramers were loaded with Rhodococcus equi-derived C32 glucose monomycolate. TCRdb's table, derived via immunoSEQ multiplex PCR, lists solely in-frame clones and lacks some. The sample carries roughly 60,000 clones, approximately 81% recorded once. Sequenced material: CD1b-GMM tetramer-negative cells sorted from PBMCs. Receptors originate from an adult woman with latent tuberculosis.

The rearrangement links TRBV6-1 to TRBJ2-1; 13 bases map to TRBD2. Trimming took 0 bases from V and 0 from J; bases not matched to a gene: 8. CDR1 MNHNS and CDR2 SASEGT come from the germline V gene. The CDR3 totals 20 residues. The CDR3 nucleotides read TGTGCCAGCAGTGAAGCGCACTCGACTAGCGGGGGGAGCTCCTACAATGAGCAGTTCTTC. This sequence encodes CASSEAHSTSGGSSYNEQFF.

This chain uses TRBV1 with TRBJ2-5; the D call of TRBD2 is as the table states it, not checked on the DNA. TRBV1 is marked as a pseudogene. The CDR3 sequence is 17 residues long. The CDR3: CTGTRGEGLAGQETQYF. CDR3 DNA: TGCACCGGGACCAGGGGGGAGGGACTAGCGGGTCAAGAGACCCAGTACTTC.

The table lists this clone with a count of one. V gene TRBV28 combines with J gene TRBJ2-1, with D perhaps TRBD2 (7 bases). Germline CDR1 is MDHEN and CDR2 is SYDVKM. Trimming took 6 bases from V and 3 from J, leaving 18 bases between them. The CDR3 loop spans 16 amino acids. CDR3 nucleotides: TGTGCCAGCAGCTGGGGGGGGGACACATTCTACAATGAGCAGTTCTTC. Translation gives CASSWGGDTFYNEQFF. The variable domain in full, with the rest retrieved from reference TRBV28 and TRBJ2-1, is DVKVTQSSRYLVKRTGEKVFLECVQDMDHENMFWYRQDPGLGLRLIYFSYDVKMKEKGDIPEGYSVSREKKERFSLILESASTNQTSMYLCASSWGGDTFYNEQFFGPGTRLTVL.

This sequence joins TRBV27 and TRBJ2-5; 9 bases fit TRBD1. This CDR3 is built from 15 residues. Germline V gene sequence: CDR1 MNHEY, CDR2 SMNVEV (reference sequence). Losses at the gene ends were 6 bases for V and 2 bases for J; bases not matched to a gene: 7. CDR3 sequence (DNA): TGTGCCAGCAGCTACCCTGGGACAGGGCAAGAGACCCAGTACTTC. Translating it yields CASSYPGTGQETQYF.

The chain uses TRBV28 and TRBJ1-1; TRBD1 might be the D (6 bases). V was clipped by 4 bases and J by 4 bases, with 19 bases between them. Germline V gene sequence: CDR1 MDHEN, CDR2 SYDVKM. This CDR3 comprises 16 residues. The CDR3 here is CASSSLRVLGGTEAFF. The CDR3 DNA follows: TGTGCCAGCAGTTCTCTCCGGGTCTTAGGGGGCACTGAAGCTTTCTTT.

The chain links TRBV5-1 to TRBJ2-7; TRBD2 might be the D (6 bases). The CDR3 loop spans 14 amino acids. V was pared by 5 bases and J by 0 bases, with 12 bases between. Germline CDR1 and CDR2: SGHRS and YFSETQ. Here the CDR3 reads CASSTPTSSYEQYF. CDR3 in DNA: TGCGCCAGCAGTACCCCGACTAGCTCCTACGAGCAGTACTTC.

V and J are TRBV7-3 and TRBJ2-1; D perhaps matches TRBD2 (6 bases). Trimming removed 0 bases at V and 7 bases at J, with 19 bases between. The CDR3 runs 17 residues. The germline V gene has CDR1 SGHTA and CDR2 FQGTGA. CDR3 in DNA: TGTGCCAGCAGCTTAACCCCCCCAGCGGCGGGAACAAATGAGCAGTTCTTC. Amino acids: CASSLTPPAAGTNEQFF. Drawing the rest from reference TRBV7-3 and TRBJ2-1, the complete variable domain is GAGVSQTPSNKVTEKGKYVELRCDPISGHTALYWYRQSLGQGPEFLIYFQGTGAADDSGLPNDRFFAVRPEGSVSTLKIQRTERGDSAVYLCASSLTPPAAGTNEQFFGPGTRLTVL.

This chain joins TRBV5-1 and TRBJ1-4; no clear D. The CDR3 loop spans 16 amino acids. V lost 0 bases and J lost 3, with 12 bases in between. Per germline, CDR1 SGHRS and CDR2 YFSETQ. This CDR3 is CASSLAGDRANEKLFF. In nucleotides, the CDR3 is TGCGCCAGCAGCTTGGCCGGGGATCGTGCTAATGAAAAACTGTTTTTT.

V is TRBV5-1 and J is TRBJ2-1; TRBD1 agrees at 7 bases. V was pared by 4 bases and J by 6 bases, with 10 bases of the junction left unmatched. This CDR3 contains 15 residues. CDR1 SGHRS and CDR2 YFSETQ come from the germline V gene. CDR3 residues: CASSVGGVRANEQFF. The CDR3 DNA reads as TGCGCCAGCAGCGTAGGGGGCGTCCGGGCCAATGAGCAGTTCTTC.

CDR3: CASSQRDTQYF. In DNA, the CDR3 is TGTGCCAGCAGCCAACGGGATACGCAGTATTTT. The chain is built from TRBV6-5 and TRBJ2-3; D unclear. The CDR3 length is 11 residues. V was cut by 6 bases and J by 6 bases, with 7 bases left in between. The germline V gene has CDR1 MNHEY and CDR2 SVGAGI.

This chain joins TRBV28 and TRBJ2-2; D possibly corresponds to TRBD2 (7 bases). Germline CDR1 MDHEN, CDR2 SYDVKM. Trimming took 8 bases from V and 3 from J, leaving 16 bases between them. The length of the CDR3 is 15 residues. In nucleotides, the CDR3 is TGTGCCAGCTTGAGTTGGGAGGGGGACACCGGGGAGCTGTTTTTT. The encoded protein is CASLSWEGDTGELFF.

This clone has a handful of counts. This chain uses TRBV28 with TRBJ2-7; 11 bases are shared with TRBD2. Germline V gene sequence: CDR1 MDHEN, CDR2 SYDVKM. V gave up 7 bases and J gave up 3 bases; unmatched junction bases: 8. This CDR3 has 15 residues. The CDR3 is CASTLSGGAFYEQYF. CDR3 DNA: TGTGCCAGCACCCTTAGCGGGGGGGCCTTCTACGAGCAGTACTTC.

J is TRBJ1-5 and V is TRBV28, with TRBD1 identical over 7 bases. Germline V gene lookup returns CDR1 MDHEN and CDR2 SYDVKM. CDR3 size: 14 residues. The V gene end was trimmed by 6 bases and the J gene end by 7 bases; junction bases not matched to a gene: 9. For the CDR3, the DNA is TGTGCCAGCAGCCTGACAGGGACCGGCCAGCCCCAGCATTTT. Protein: CASSLTGTGQPQHF.

The chain employs TRBV7-2 and TRBJ1-6, with D perhaps TRBD1 (5 bases). Germline loops: CDR1 SGHTA, CDR2 FQGNSA. The CDR3 covers 13 residues. Deletions cut 1 base from V and 9 bases from J, with 7 bases between. The CDR3 DNA is TGTGCCAGCAGCTTAGGGGGCCCTTCACCCCTCCACTTT. Encoded protein: CASSLGGPSPLHF.

The V call is TRBV4-3, the J call TRBJ2-7; the D is unclear. V was cut by 1 base and J by 0 bases, with 7 bases left in between. The CDR3 sequence is 14 residues long. The germline CDR1 and CDR2 sequences are LGHNA and YSLEER. The DNA of the CDR3 is TGCGCCAGCAGCCAAGGGCCCCGCTCCTACGAGCAGTACTTC. It is translated as CASSQGPRSYEQYF.

The chain has TRBV11-1 and TRBJ1-1, with 8 nucleotides matching TRBD1. CDR1 SGHAT and CDR2 FQDESV come from the germline V gene (reference sequence). This CDR3 region has 15 residues. V trimming: 4 bases; J trimming: 1 base; junction bases outside the gene matches: 5. The CDR3 reads CASSSRTGKNTEAFF. In DNA, the CDR3 is TGTGCCAGCAGCTCACGGACAGGGAAGAACACTGAAGCTTTCTTT.

This chain connects TRBV28 to TRBJ2-7; D perhaps matches TRBD2 (7 bases). Germline V gene lookup returns CDR1 MDHEN and CDR2 SYDVKM. This CDR3 is 13 amino acids long. CDR3 sequence reads: CVAGGGSSYEQYF. In nucleotides, the CDR3 is TGTGTCGCTGGGGGCGGGAGCTCCTACGAGCAGTACTTC.

The chain links TRBV27 to TRBJ2-2, with D perhaps matching TRBD1 (5 bases). CDR1 MNHEY and CDR2 SMNVEV come from the germline V gene (reference sequence). Trimming pared 4 bases from V and 3 bases from J, leaving 12 bases between. This CDR3 has 15 residues. The CDR3 nucleotides read TGTGCCAGCAGTTCCTACAGGACATACACCGGGGAGCTGTTTTTT. Translation gives CASSSYRTYTGELFF.

This clone is a singleton in its sample. The J gene is TRBJ2-2, the V gene TRBV4-2; TRBD1 agrees at 8 bases. Germline CDR1 LGHNA, CDR2 YNFKEQ. J gave up 5 bases and V 4 bases, and 9 bases lay outside the gene matches. This CDR3 region has 16 residues. The CDR3 DNA follows: TGTGCCAGCAGCCCGCGTGGACAGGGTGGGACCGGGGAGCTGTTTTTT. This sequence encodes CASSPRGQGGTGELFF.

The rearrangement links TRBV18 to TRBJ2-7; 7 bases match TRBD2. CDR3 length equals 15 residues. Losses at the gene ends were 6 bases for V and 0 bases for J; bases not matched to a gene: 8. Germline CDR1 reads KGHSH; CDR2 reads LQKENI. The DNA of the CDR3 is TGTGCCAGCTCCCCCGGGGGGTTTAGCTCCTACGAGCAGTACTTC. It is translated as CASSPGGFSSYEQYF.